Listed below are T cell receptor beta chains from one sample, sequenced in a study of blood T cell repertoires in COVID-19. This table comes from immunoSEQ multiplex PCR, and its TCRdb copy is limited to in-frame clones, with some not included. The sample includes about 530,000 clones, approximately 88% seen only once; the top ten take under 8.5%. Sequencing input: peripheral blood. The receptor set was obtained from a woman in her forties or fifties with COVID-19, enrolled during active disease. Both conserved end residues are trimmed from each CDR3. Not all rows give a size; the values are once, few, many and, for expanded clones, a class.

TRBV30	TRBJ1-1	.	AWTTGGDYSEAF
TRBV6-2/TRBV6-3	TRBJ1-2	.	ASSYSPSLTGYT
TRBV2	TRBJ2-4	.	ASSDSVAKNIQY
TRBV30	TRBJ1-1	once	AWRLTGGTEAF
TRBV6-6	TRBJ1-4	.	ASSYGQSNEKLF
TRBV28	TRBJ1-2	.	ASRSTGGDGYT
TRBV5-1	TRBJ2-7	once	ASSLGGQVLYEQY
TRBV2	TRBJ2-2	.	ASKAGENTGELF
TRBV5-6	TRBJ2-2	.	ASSLGRGPITGELF
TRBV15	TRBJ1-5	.	ATSRVLGDQPQH
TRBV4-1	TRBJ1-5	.	ASSQGQFSNQPQH
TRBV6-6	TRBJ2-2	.	ASSKGQGRNTGELF
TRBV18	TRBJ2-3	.	ASSAGLEWY
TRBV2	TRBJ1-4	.	ASIGGRTEKLF
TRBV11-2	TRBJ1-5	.	ASSLDPGTGDQPQH
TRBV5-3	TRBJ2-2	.	ARSLRGHTGELF
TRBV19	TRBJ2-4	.	ASSVTGSGNIQY
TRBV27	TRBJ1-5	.	ASRWTAYSNQPQH
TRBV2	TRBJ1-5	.	ASSERVEGNQPQH
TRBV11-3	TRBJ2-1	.	ASSLVKGAGSYNEQF
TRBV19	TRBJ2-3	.	ASSSTGGTDTQY
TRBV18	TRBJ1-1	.	ASSPGRENTEAF
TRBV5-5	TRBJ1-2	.	ASSLDRGAAYGYT
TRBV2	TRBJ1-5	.	ASTILESNQPQH
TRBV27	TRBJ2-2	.	ASRQGGGHTGELF
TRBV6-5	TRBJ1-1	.	ASSYSSNPNTEAF
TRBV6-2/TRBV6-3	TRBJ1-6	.	ASSREGEGNSPLH
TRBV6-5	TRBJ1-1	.	ASSYSSRRGTEAF